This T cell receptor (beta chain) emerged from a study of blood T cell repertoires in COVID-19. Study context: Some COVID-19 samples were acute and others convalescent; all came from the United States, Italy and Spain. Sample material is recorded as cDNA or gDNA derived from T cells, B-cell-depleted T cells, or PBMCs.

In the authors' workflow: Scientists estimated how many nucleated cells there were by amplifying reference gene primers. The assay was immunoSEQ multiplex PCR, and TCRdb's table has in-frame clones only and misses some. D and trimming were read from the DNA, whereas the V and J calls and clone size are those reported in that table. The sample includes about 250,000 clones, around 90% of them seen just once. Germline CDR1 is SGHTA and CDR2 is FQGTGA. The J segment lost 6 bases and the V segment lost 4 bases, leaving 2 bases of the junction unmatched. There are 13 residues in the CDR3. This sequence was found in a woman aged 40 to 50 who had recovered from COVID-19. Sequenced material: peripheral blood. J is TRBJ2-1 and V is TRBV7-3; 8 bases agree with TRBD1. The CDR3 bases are TGTGCCAGCAGCTGGACAGGGAGCAATGAGCAGTTCTTC. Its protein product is CASSWTGSNEQFF.